Each of the 14 T cell receptor beta chains below was sequenced from the same sample in a study of blood T cell repertoires in COVID-19. Sequenced by immunoSEQ multiplex PCR; TCRdb stores in-frame clones only, minus some. In the table there are 100,000 to 150,000 clones, 70% to 90% of which are singletons. Sequencing was carried out using peripheral blood. The source of these receptors is a woman aged 60-75 years with acute or convalescent COVID-19.

The chain is built from TRBV11-2 and TRBJ2-2, with D perhaps TRBD2 (6 bases). V shed 3 bases and J shed 5 bases, with 7 bases lying between them. The length of the CDR3 is 13 residues. Germline V gene lookup returns CDR1 SGHAT and CDR2 FQNNGV. The CDR3 DNA is TGTGCCAGCAGCTTCGGGAGAACCGGGGAGCTGTTTTTT. Protein: CASSFGRTGELFF.

This rearrangement joins TRBV29-1 to TRBJ1-2; tentative D call: TRBD1 (5 bases). V was pared by 4 bases and J by 5 bases, with 20 bases between. Germline-derived CDR1 and CDR2 are SQVTM and ANQGSEA. The CDR3 loop spans 15 amino acids. In nucleotides, the CDR3 is TGCAGCGTTGCCGGGGGGGAGGCAGGATTTTATGGCTACACCTTC. Translation gives CSVAGGEAGFYGYTF.

CDR3 bases: TGTGCCAGCAAAGGGGACAGGACCTACAATGAGCAGTTCTTC. This codes for CASKGDRTYNEQFF. V is TRBV2 and J is TRBJ2-1; 8 bases agree with TRBD1. CDR1 and CDR2 (germline): SNHLY, FYNNEI. The CDR3 is 14 residues long. The V gene end was trimmed by 7 bases and the J gene end by 2 bases; junction bases not matched to a gene: 4. Full variable domain (outside the CDR3, taken from reference TRBV2 and TRBJ2-1): EPEVTQTPSHQVTQMGQEVILRCVPISNHLYFYWYRQILGQKVEFLVSFYNNEISEKSEIFDDQFSVERPDGSNFTLKIRSTKLEDSAMYFCASKGDRTYNEQFFGPGTRLTVL.

The chain combines TRBV6-6 with TRBJ2-7; 7 bases map to TRBD1. The CDR3 runs 16 residues. The V segment lost 5 bases and the J segment 3 bases; nucleotides outside the gene matches: 13. The germline V gene encodes CDR1 MNHNY and CDR2 SVGAGI (reference sequence). The chain's CDR3 is CASSRFTPTGSYEQYF. CDR3 nucleotides: TGTGCCAGCAGTCGATTTACGCCGACAGGGAGCTACGAGCAGTACTTC.

The chain links TRBV18 to TRBJ1-2, with a weak D call TRBD1 (6 bases). V lost 6 bases to trimming and J lost 6 bases, with 17 bases between them. Looked up from germline, CDR1 is KGHSH and CDR2 is LQKENI. The CDR3 is made up of 14 amino acids. The DNA for the CDR3 is TGTGCCAGCTCGGACAGAACAGCGGCTGATGGCTACACCTTC. Amino acids: CASSDRTAADGYTF. Variable domain in full (rest from reference TRBV18 and TRBJ1-2): NAGVMQNPRHLVRRRGQEARLRCSPMKGHSHVYWYRQLPEEGLKFMVYLQKENIIDESGMPKERFSAEFPKEGPSILRIQQVVRGDSAAYFCASSDRTAADGYTFGSGTRLTVV.

The sample holds a few counts of this clone. The genes are TRBV12-3 or TRBV12-4 and TRBJ2-5; no firm D call. Trimming stripped 2 bases from V and 6 bases from J, with 10 bases between. The CDR3 sequence is 13 residues long. The CDR3 spells CASSLSPVKTQYF. The CDR3 DNA follows: TGTGCCAGCAGTTTAAGTCCGGTGAAGACCCAGTACTTC.

The rearrangement uses TRBV6-5 and TRBJ2-1; D is uncertain. Trimming stripped 2 bases from V and 8 bases from J, with 4 bases between. Looked up from germline, CDR1 is MNHEY and CDR2 is SVGAGI. The CDR3 covers 11 residues. CDR3 amino acids: CASSYIDEQFF. CDR3 nucleotide sequence: TGTGCCAGCAGTTACATCGATGAGCAGTTCTTC.

The gene calls are TRBV29-1 and TRBJ2-3; 7 positions agree with TRBD1. Germline V gene data show CDR1 as SQVTM and CDR2 as ANQGSEA. The CDR3 is made up of 14 amino acids. Losses at the gene ends were 6 bases for V and 1 base for J; bases not matched to a gene: 7. The CDR3, as DNA: TGCAGCGTGACGGACAGGATCGGCACAGATACGCAGTATTTT. As protein: CSVTDRIGTDTQYF.

The V call is TRBV19, the J call TRBJ2-1, with TRBD2 matching over 7 bases. CDR3 size: 14 residues. Germline CDR1 LNHDA, CDR2 SQIVND (reference sequence). The J segment lost 0 bases and the V segment lost 8 bases, leaving 4 bases of the junction unmatched. The DNA for the CDR3 is TGTGCCAGTGGGGAGGGCGTCTCCTACAATGAGCAGTTCTTC. Protein product: CASGEGVSYNEQFF.

The CDR3 nucleotides read TGCGCCAGCCTCGGGGGGACGGGATCCTACGAGCAGTACGTC. The encoded protein is CASLGGTGSYEQYV. The chain joins TRBV10-1 to TRBJ2-7, with 7 bases fitting TRBD2. The CDR3 length is 14 residues. With V trimmed by 8 bases and J by 1 base, 8 bases remained unmatched. In germline, CDR1 is WNHNN, CDR2 SYGVQD (reference sequence).

The chain combines TRBV3-1 (or the pseudogene TRBV3-2) with TRBJ1-2; 12 bases align to TRBD1. Germline loops: CDR1 LGHDT, CDR2 YNNKEL (reference sequence). J gave up 5 bases and V 1 base, and 2 bases lay outside the gene matches. The CDR3 covers 15 residues. CDR3 region: CASSQAGQGAYGYTF. CDR3 coding DNA: TGTGCCAGCAGCCAAGCGGGACAGGGGGCTTATGGCTACACCTTC.

This clone was seen just once. This chain links TRBV29-1 with TRBJ2-3, with TRBD2 as a possible D gene (5 bases). The CDR3 length is 12 residues. From germline, CDR1 is SQVTM and CDR2 ANQGSEA. V lost 5 bases to trimming and J lost 2 bases, with 8 bases between them. The CDR3 DNA reads TGCAGCGTTAGAGCGGCCACAGATACGCAGTATTTT. Residues: CSVRAATDTQYF.

A single count supports this clone. V gene TRBV6-5 combines with J gene TRBJ2-3; D gene uncertain. Germline V CDR1 and CDR2: MNHEY, SVGAGI. The V end was cut by 2 bases, the J end by 7 bases, with 10 bases between. The CDR3 is 13 amino acids. The CDR3 region is CASSYPDKYTQYF. CDR3 DNA sequence: TGTGCCAGCAGTTACCCCGACAAATATACGCAGTATTTT.

The genes are TRBV24-1 and TRBJ1-1; 7 nucleotides agree with TRBD1. The V gene end was trimmed by 4 bases and the J gene end by 2 bases; junction bases not matched to a gene: 6. The germline gives CDR1 KGHDR, CDR2 SFDVKD. The CDR3 spans 15 residues. This chain's CDR3 is CATSEGGQRNTEAFF. The CDR3 DNA is TGTGCCACCAGTGAGGGGGGACAGAGAAACACTGAAGCTTTCTTT.